This T cell receptor (beta chain) comes out of a study of molecular identifiers for immune sequencing clone quantification. Study-level results: Among around 1 million naive cells, spiked Jurkat TCR RNA from a single cell was reportedly detectable. Clones above 20 RNA copies contained over 99% of effector molecules and under 1% of naive molecules.

Library preparation followed earlier protocols using designated TCR primers. TCRdb ran MiXCR on the PCR reads and lists one entry per CDR3 protein. There are about half a million distinct CDR3 sequences in the sample; over 20% occur only once, and about 0.8% lies in the top ten. Germline V lookup: CDR1 SGHAT, CDR2 FQNNGV. The CDR3 extends over 14 amino acids. A remark on this clonotype: Its cognate antigen is unknown. It may be a read error: a sequence one base away is much more abundant.

The sorting of naive CD8 T cells used the CD8+CD4-CCR7+CD45RA+ phenotype. Sequenced material: naive CD8+ T cells from blood, with Jurkat cell RNA spiked in. Documented subset: FACS-sorted CD8+CD4-CCR7+CD45RA+ naive T cells. The TCR originated in a human donor in good health. Some libraries in this study had Jurkat cell RNA spiked in. This chain connects TRBV11-2 to TRBJ1-5; D remains unclear. CDR3 protein: CAGSFFGSNQPQHF. Here the CDR3 DNA reads TGTGCCGGCAGCTTCTTCGGTAGCAATCAGCCCCAGCATTTT.